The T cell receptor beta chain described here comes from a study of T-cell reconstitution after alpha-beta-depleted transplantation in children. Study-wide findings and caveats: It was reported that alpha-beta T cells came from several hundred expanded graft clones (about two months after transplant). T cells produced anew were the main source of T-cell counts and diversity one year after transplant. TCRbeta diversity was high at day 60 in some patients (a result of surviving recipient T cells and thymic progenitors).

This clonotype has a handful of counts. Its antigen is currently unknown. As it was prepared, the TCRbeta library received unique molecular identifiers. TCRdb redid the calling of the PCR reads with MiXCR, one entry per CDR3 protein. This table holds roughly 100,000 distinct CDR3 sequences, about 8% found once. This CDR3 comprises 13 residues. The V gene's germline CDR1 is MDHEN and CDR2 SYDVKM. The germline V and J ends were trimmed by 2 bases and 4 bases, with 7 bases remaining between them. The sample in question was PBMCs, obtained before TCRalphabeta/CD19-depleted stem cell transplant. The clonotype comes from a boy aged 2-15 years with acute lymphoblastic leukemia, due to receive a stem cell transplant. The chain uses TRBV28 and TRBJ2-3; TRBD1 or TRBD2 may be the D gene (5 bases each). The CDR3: CASSLQGPDTQYF. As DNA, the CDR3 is TGTGCCAGCAGTTTACAGGGACCAGATACGCAGTATTTT.